Sequencing of this T cell receptor beta chain was carried out in a study of T cell repertoires in cytomegalovirus infection (dated by TCRdb to about 2019). Regarding the complete study: Donor HLA type was relevant to the analysis, because carriage of CMV infection together with the matching HLA type was indicated by public TCR beta signatures.

Trimming leaves V shorter by 5 bases and J shorter by 3 bases, with the junction holding 3 bases beyond the gene matches. From cysteine to phenylalanine, the CDR3 is 13 amino acids long. The read is trimmed to its CDR3 DNA, 39 bases read in frame from base 1. Sequencing took place on an Illumina HiSeq 1500. TCRdb itself trimmed the public reads at Q25 with fastp, ran MiXCR and retained productive beta chains. Each CDR3 protein gets just one entry, which takes the most common genes and DNA from the rows behind it. Within this sample are 450,000 to 550,000 distinct CDR3 sequences, with approximately 15% of them counted one time only. Of the sample, 24% falls within the top ten clones. The full study reports these points: Cumulative frequency of public TCR beta family members discriminated carriers of CMV infection plus the relevant HLA type in this cohort and an independent approximately 340-donor cohort. The ex vivo response was dominated by HLA-C-restricted CMV-specific TCR beta clonotypes, and the single most frequent clonotype in two of eight donors was supplied by these HLA-C-restricted clonotypes.

This clonotype was seen many times. The specificity of this receptor is unknown. Within one base of it there is no much larger clone, and no base qualities were kept. The sequence joins TRBV12-3 or TRBV12-4 to TRBJ2-5; TRBD1 agrees with 7 junctional bases. The sequence derives from a human donor in good health (CMV status not recorded). Some clones in this sample may be carry-over from other donors' samples. The source material was CD8+ T cells from PBMCs. The CDR3 amino acid sequence is: CASSHGQEETQYF. The base sequence is TGTGCCAGCAGTCACGGACAGGAAGAGACCCAGTACTTC.